This T cell receptor (beta chain) came from a study of technical replicates of blood from a few donors. The V gene lost 2 bases and the J gene lost 2 bases, with 12 bases spanning the gap. Germline CDR1 is MGHRA and CDR2 is YSYEKL. The CDR3 has 15 amino acids. The repertoire was sequenced with immunoSEQ multiplex PCR; TCRdb's copy has only in-frame clones and lacks some. Of over 50,000 clones detected, 85% to 95% appear once; the ten largest clones hold about 4.5%. Sequencing used PBMCs. The TCR sequence derives from a human donor in good health. Some clones in this sample may be carry-over from other donors' samples. This chain joins TRBV4-1 and TRBJ2-5; D is unresolved. For the CDR3, the DNA is TGCGCCAGCAGCCAAACCCCGGGTACACAAGAGACCCAGTACTTC. The encoded protein is CASSQTPGTQETQYF.